This passage covers 19 T cell receptor beta chains from one sample sequenced in a study of control samples from healthy donors and cancer patients. Produced via immunoSEQ multiplex PCR; TCRdb's table is partial and in-frame only. The sample gives fewer than 200,000 clones, 90% of which show up once; roughly 1.3% is in the top ten. The specimen sequenced was blood. These TCRs come from a woman aged 45-65 years in good health.

This clone was observed a single time. The chain joins TRBV11-3 to TRBJ2-1; D ambiguous. Per germline, CDR1 SGHNT and CDR2 YENEEA. This CDR3 region has 14 residues. The ends were cut back, 4 bases at V and 6 bases at J, with 13 bases in the middle. The CDR3 sequence is CASSSPDTVNEQFF. The DNA of the CDR3 is TGTGCCAGCAGCTCGCCAGATACCGTCAATGAGCAGTTCTTC.

In DNA, the CDR3 is TGTGCCACCTCAGACAGGGGGAAGAACCGGGAGCTGTTTTTT. Residues: CATSDRGKNRELFF. The rearrangement joins TRBV10-3 to TRBJ2-2, with 9 bases lining up with TRBD1. The V and J ends lost 10 bases and 9 bases, in that order; junction bases with no gene match: 12. Germline CDR1 reads ENHRY; CDR2 reads SYGVKD. The CDR3 length is 14 residues.

The V gene is TRBV11-2, the J gene TRBJ2-3, with unresolved D. The CDR3 sequence is 16 residues long. Germline lookup yields CDR1 SGHAT and CDR2 FQNNGV. V was trimmed by 1 base and J by 0 bases, leaving 11 bases between them. Written as DNA, the CDR3 is TGTGCCAGCAGCTTAGGGGTCAGCTCTAGCACAGATACGCAGTATTTT. It codes for CASSLGVSSSTDTQYF.

This chain uses TRBV29-1 with TRBJ2-2; the D is unclear. Trimming removed 5 bases from V and 4 bases from J, with 14 bases in between. Germline CDR1 SQVTM, CDR2 ANQGSEA. CDR3 length: 14 residues. CDR3 bases: TGCAGCGTTTGGGATCCGGGCGGCACCGGGGAGCTGTTTTTT. Translation gives CSVWDPGGTGELFF.

The V gene is TRBV18, the J gene TRBJ1-2, with D hard to call. This CDR3 spans 14 amino acids. Germline V gene lookup returns CDR1 KGHSH and CDR2 LQKENI. V lost 4 bases and J lost 2, with 11 bases in between. This chain's CDR3 is CASSRTDGNYGYTF. The CDR3 DNA follows: TGTGCCAGCTCACGAACGGACGGGAACTATGGCTACACCTTC.

The V and J genes are TRBV6-5 and TRBJ2-3; D unclear. CDR1 MNHEY and CDR2 SVGAGI come from the germline V gene. The CDR3 length is 14 residues. V was cut by 6 bases and J by 3 bases, with 13 bases left in between. CDR3 sequence: CASSLTDQTDTQYF. In DNA form, the CDR3 reads TGTGCCAGCAGCCTCACAGATCAGACAGATACGCAGTATTTT.

V and J are TRBV16 and TRBJ2-1; D tentatively reads TRBD1 or TRBD2 (5 bases each). Germline lookup yields CDR1 KGHSY and CDR2 FQNENV. The CDR3 has 14 residues. Trimming shortened V by 4 bases and J by 6 bases, and 13 bases separated the two germline ends. The CDR3 DNA reads TGTGCCAGCAGCCCGTCCGTCGGGGCCAATGAGCAGTTCTTC. Encoded protein: CASSPSVGANEQFF.

The chain employs TRBV10-3 and TRBJ2-5, with TRBD2 identical over 7 bases. CDR1 and CDR2 (germline): ENHRY, SYGVKD. This CDR3 has 14 residues. J was trimmed by 5 bases and V by 10 bases; bases with no gene match: 13. The CDR3 bases are TGTGCCACCACCACGGGGGAGGGGACGGAGACCCAGTACTTC. As protein: CATTTGEGTETQYF.

The CDR3 sequence is CASSNGNTYSNQPQHF. DNA of the CDR3: TGTGCCAGCAGCAACGGGAACACCTATAGCAATCAGCCCCAGCATTTT. The chain couples TRBV6-6 to TRBJ1-5; D uncertain. Trimming stripped 6 bases from V and 0 bases from J, with 15 bases between. CDR1 MNHNY and CDR2 SVGAGI come from the germline V gene (reference sequence). The CDR3 sequence is 16 residues long.

This chain's CDR3 is CASSLAGAEVNEQFF. As DNA, the CDR3 is TGTGCCAGCAGCTTAGCGGGGGCAGAGGTCAATGAGCAGTTCTTC. This chain uses TRBV7-9 with TRBJ2-1; D perhaps matches TRBD1 (6 bases). Germline V CDR1 and CDR2: SEHNR, FQNEAQ (reference sequence). There are 15 residues in the CDR3. The ends were cut back, 0 bases at V and 6 bases at J, with 12 bases in the middle.

This chain uses TRBV19 with TRBJ1-5; the match to TRBD1 covers 10 bases. With 6 bases clipped from V and 2 bases from J, the junction kept 4 bases outside the gene matches. Germline values: CDR1 LNHDA, CDR2 SQIVND (reference sequence). The CDR3 has 15 residues. The CDR3 sequence: CASSGQGDGNQPQHF. CDR3 nucleotides: TGTGCCAGTAGCGGACAGGGGGACGGCAATCAGCCCCAGCATTTT.

The CDR3 bases are TGTGCCAGCAGCCCAGGGAATAGCAATCAGCCCCAGCATTTT. As protein: CASSPGNSNQPQHF. The chain carries TRBV27 and TRBJ1-5, with D maybe TRBD1 (5 bases). The V gene lost 6 bases and the J gene lost 0 bases, with 9 bases spanning the gap. This CDR3 is 14 amino acids long. Germline V gene lookup returns CDR1 MNHEY and CDR2 SMNVEV (reference sequence).

V gene TRBV2 combines with J gene TRBJ1-6; a possible D gene is TRBD1 (6 bases). The CDR3 extends over 15 amino acids. V lost 3 bases and J lost 6, with 12 bases in between. CDR1 and CDR2 (germline): SNHLY, FYNNEI. CDR3 protein: CASSERTVTNSPLHF. The DNA for the CDR3 is TGTGCCAGCAGTGAGAGGACAGTAACTAATTCACCCCTCCACTTT. The full variable domain, its missing parts supplied by reference TRBV2 and TRBJ1-6, is EPEVTQTPSHQVTQMGQEVILRCVPISNHLYFYWYRQILGQKVEFLVSFYNNEISEKSEIFDDQFSVERPDGSNFTLKIRSTKLEDSAMYFCASSERTVTNSPLHFGNGTRLTVT.

The chain employs TRBV28 and TRBJ1-4; D perhaps matches TRBD1 (6 bases). Germline assignment: CDR1 MDHEN and CDR2 SYDVKM. V was trimmed by 6 bases and J by 5 bases, leaving 16 bases between them. The CDR3 extends over 15 amino acids. The CDR3 spells CASSYRTAENEKLFF. The CDR3 region has the DNA TGTGCCAGCAGCTATCGGACAGCGGAGAATGAAAAACTGTTTTTT.

This clone was counted between two and nine times. In nucleotides, the CDR3 is TGTGCCACCACCCGATTCTCTCAGACGAACACTGAAGCTTTCTTT. It specifies CATTRFSQTNTEAFF. This chain links TRBV15 with TRBJ1-1; D is unclear. This CDR3 region has 15 residues. Per the germline V gene, CDR1 is LNHNV and CDR2 is YYDKDF (reference sequence). The V end was cut by 7 bases, the J end by 1 base, with 16 bases between.

The V call is TRBV12-3 or TRBV12-4, the J call TRBJ2-5, with a tentative D call TRBD1 (5 bases). V lost 5 bases, J lost 5 bases, and 12 bases lay in between. The CDR3 runs to 13 residues. CDR3 coding DNA: TGTGCCAGCAGTACACAGGCAGGGGAGACCCAGTACTTC. This translates into CASSTQAGETQYF.

The J gene is TRBJ2-5, the V gene TRBV7-9; unclear D gene. With 2 bases removed from V and 5 bases from J, the gap between germline ends came to 9 bases. The germline V gene has CDR1 SEHNR and CDR2 FQNEAQ (reference sequence). The CDR3 has 13 residues. CDR3 residues: CASSLNLGETQYF. The CDR3 DNA follows: TGTGCCAGCAGCTTAAACCTCGGGGAGACCCAGTACTTC.

The V gene is TRBV5-1, the J gene TRBJ2-3, with D perhaps given as TRBD1 or TRBD2 (5 bases each). This CDR3 contains 15 residues. Germline V gene sequence: CDR1 SGHRS, CDR2 YFSETQ. The V gene lost 5 bases and the J gene lost 3 bases, with 16 bases spanning the gap. The CDR3 DNA sequence: TGCGCCAGCAGTTTTGGGGCAGGGAGAACAGATACGCAGTATTTT. It is translated as CASSFGAGRTDTQYF.

A single count supports this clone. The CDR3 sequence: CASSGVADSYNEQFF. The CDR3 DNA sequence: TGTGCCAGCAGCGGGGTCGCTGATTCCTACAATGAGCAGTTCTTC. The chain is built from TRBV9 and TRBJ2-1; D uncertain. Germline loops: CDR1 SGDLS, CDR2 YYNGEE. The CDR3 has 15 residues. V lost 3 bases to trimming and J lost 1 base, with 11 bases between them.